This TCR beta chain was captured in a study of PD-1 blockade in classical Hodgkin lymphoma. Overall study findings and caveats: The causes of the repertoire differences, possibly disease activity or prior therapy, remain undefined. Relapsed/refractory patients reportedly had lower baseline diversity than newly diagnosed patients.

Brentuximab vedotin exposure varied, and every patient relapsed after autologous stem cell transplantation. Responses achieved at best were complete response, partial response or progressive disease. The repertoire was sequenced with immunoSEQ multiplex PCR; TCRdb's copy has only in-frame clones and lacks some. The table lists 55,000 to 65,000 clones, more than 80% of them singletons. With respect to this clone: Its antigen remains unidentified.

The clonotype was recovered from a human donor with classical Hodgkin lymphoma. This material consisted of peripheral blood mononuclear cells (PBMCs), taken at baseline.

CDR3 nucleotides: TGCGCCAGCAGACTCGCGACATCCGGCCTCCCCTACGAGCAGTACTTC. Translation gives CASRLATSGLPYEQYF. This sequence joins TRBV5-1 and TRBJ2-7; D is unclear. The CDR3 consists of 16 residues. V lost 5 bases to trimming and J lost 2 bases, with 20 bases between them. Germline values: CDR1 SGHRS, CDR2 YFSETQ.